This entry lists 18 T cell receptor beta chains sequenced from one sample in a study of identical twins. One entry per CDR3 protein, called by TCRdb with MiXCR from the 5' RACE reads. The sample lists a few hundred thousand distinct CDR3 sequences, roughly 9% seen once, with 5.5% to 9% in the top ten. The data also belong to a second study, concerning yellow fever vaccine responses in identical twins.

The sequencing input was CD8+ T cells sorted from blood. Receptor source: a woman under 30 in good health.

This clonotype was seen many times. The V and J genes are TRBV6-2 or TRBV6-3 and TRBJ1-1; tentatively, D is TRBD1 (5 bases). This CDR3 has 12 residues. V shed 2 bases and J shed 5 bases, with 6 bases lying between them. Germline V gene data show CDR1 as MNHEY and CDR2 as SVGEGT. CDR3 sequence (DNA): TGTGCCAGCAGTTACGCAGGGACTGAAGCTTTCTTT. Its protein product is CASSYAGTEAFF.

The V call is TRBV7-8, the J call TRBJ2-1; D gene ambiguous. V was clipped by 1 base and J by 0 bases, with 10 bases between them. This CDR3 region has 16 residues. Germline V lookup: CDR1 SGHVS, CDR2 FQNEAQ. CDR3 region: CASSLVPASSYNEQFF. The CDR3 DNA follows: TGTGCCAGCAGCTTAGTACCGGCTAGCTCCTACAATGAGCAGTTCTTC.

The table lists this clonotype with many counts. This chain uses TRBV29-1 with TRBJ2-2; the D gene is possibly TRBD1 (6 bases). CDR1 and CDR2 from the germline V gene are SQVTM and ANQGSEA. Trimming stripped 5 bases from V and 1 base from J, with 8 bases between. This CDR3 comprises 13 residues. In DNA, the CDR3 is TGCAGCGTTAAGGGACAGAACACCGGGGAGCTGTTTTTT. Translation: CSVKGQNTGELFF.

This clonotype has more than one count but fewer than ten. The chain is built from TRBV2 and TRBJ2-7; D might be TRBD1 (5 bases). Trimming stripped 4 bases from V and 2 bases from J, with 18 bases between. Germline V gene sequence: CDR1 SNHLY, CDR2 FYNNEI. The CDR3 spans 16 residues. CDR3 loop: CASSAPGRAATYEQYF. CDR3 bases: TGTGCCAGCAGTGCCCCAGGCAGGGCGGCAACCTACGAGCAGTACTTC.

The chain carries TRBV30 and TRBJ2-1; 9 nucleotides align to TRBD2. The CDR3 has 16 residues. The germline V gene encodes CDR1 GTSNPN and CDR2 SVGIG (reference sequence). V trimming: 5 bases; J trimming: 5 bases; junction bases outside the gene matches: 13. The CDR3 nucleotides read TGTGCCTGGGGGTATAGCGGGAGACAGACGGACAATGAGCAGTTCTTC. Its protein is CAWGYSGRQTDNEQFF.

The rearrangement links TRBV29-1 to TRBJ2-7, with 9 bases lining up with TRBD2. The junction had 15 bases not matched to a gene; V was cut back by 3 bases and J by 3 bases. Per the germline V gene, CDR1 is SQVTM and CDR2 is ANQGSEA. The CDR3 has 17 residues. CDR3 coding DNA: TGCAGCGTTGAGTTCTCGGCTAGCGGGGACCTAGGCTACGAGCAGTACTTC. Its translation: CSVEFSASGDLGYEQYF.

This clonotype was recorded a few times. The chain is built from TRBV21-1 and TRBJ2-3. TRBV21-1 constitutes a pseudogene. The CDR3 consists of 16 residues. Here the CDR3 DNA reads TGTGCCAGCAGCAAAGACGCGCGGCGTAGGGCAGATACGCAGTATTTT. Its translation is CASSKDARRRADTQYF.

This clonotype was seen at least ten times. V gene TRBV10-3 combines with J gene TRBJ2-3; D possibly corresponds to TRBD2 (6 bases). V lost 8 bases, J lost 6 bases, and 18 bases lay in between. Germline V lookup: CDR1 ENHRY, CDR2 SYGVKD. The CDR3 sequence is 14 residues long. The CDR3 coding sequence is TGTGCCATCGCGGGATACGGACCGCTCGATACGCAGTATTTT. It codes for CAIAGYGPLDTQYF.

The chain carries TRBV18 and TRBJ2-5, with 8 bases fitting TRBD1. Germline CDR1 KGHSH, CDR2 LQKENI. Trimming took 6 bases from V and 5 from J; bases not matched to a gene: 5. CDR3 size: 13 residues. CDR3 nucleotide sequence: TGTGCCAGCTCTCGACAGGGGAGCGAGACCCAGTACTTC. Translation: CASSRQGSETQYF.

The chain combines TRBV6-2 or TRBV6-3 with TRBJ2-1, with D possibly being TRBD1 or TRBD2 (6 bases each). The V and J ends lost 9 bases and 7 bases respectively, with 10 bases between them. CDR1 MNHEY and CDR2 SVGEGT come from the germline V gene. The CDR3 covers 11 residues. CDR3 region: CASVGGNEQFF. The CDR3 DNA sequence: TGTGCCAGTGTAGGGGGGAATGAGCAGTTCTTC.

The chain is built from TRBV10-2 and TRBJ2-1; the match to TRBD2 covers 10 bases. This CDR3 spans 17 amino acids. Trimming removed 6 bases from V and 5 bases from J; junction bases left unmatched: 13. Germline-derived CDR1 and CDR2 are WSHSY and SAAADI. The CDR3 nucleotides are TGCGCCAGCAGGCGGCAGTCAGTAGGACTAGCGGACAATGAGCAGTTCTTC. Encoded protein: CASRRQSVGLADNEQFF.

J is TRBJ2-1 and V is TRBV7-9; tentatively, D is TRBD1 or TRBD2 (6 bases each). The CDR3 sequence is 14 residues long. V dropped 5 bases and J dropped 0 bases, with 8 bases sitting between them. Germline loops: CDR1 SEHNR, CDR2 FQNEAQ (reference sequence). CDR3 sequence: CASSKGGSYNEQFF. DNA for the CDR3: TGTGCCAGCAGCAAGGGGGGCTCCTACAATGAGCAGTTCTTC.

This clonotype was picked up many times. V gene TRBV20-1 combines with J gene TRBJ2-7, with TRBD1 identical over 9 bases. CDR3 length equals 14 residues. CDR1 is DFQATT, CDR2 SNEGSKA, per germline (reference sequence). V gave up 0 bases and J gave up 3 bases; unmatched junction bases: 3. This CDR3 is CSARDLDRGYEQYF. DNA of the CDR3: TGCAGTGCTAGAGATCTGGACAGGGGCTACGAGCAGTACTTC.

This clonotype was recorded a few times. The rearrangement links TRBV7-9 to TRBJ2-1; TRBD2 matches at 8 bases. Germline V gene data show CDR1 as SEHNR and CDR2 as FQNEAQ (reference sequence). The CDR3 sequence is 15 residues long. Trimming removed 5 bases from V and 8 bases from J; junction bases left unmatched: 11. CDR3 loop: CASSPGGEWGDEQFF. CDR3 coding DNA: TGTGCCAGCAGCCCCGGGGGGGAATGGGGAGATGAGCAGTTCTTC.

A few counts support this clonotype. The V and J genes are TRBV28 and TRBJ2-7, with 7 positions matching TRBD1. Losses at the gene ends were 6 bases for V and 3 bases for J; bases not matched to a gene: 14. The CDR3 is 16 residues long. CDR1 MDHEN and CDR2 SYDVKM come from the germline V gene. The CDR3 here is CASRSLSRDSYYEQYF. The DNA for the CDR3 is TGTGCCAGCAGAAGCCTCAGCCGGGACAGTTACTACGAGCAGTACTTC.

Ten or more counts support this clonotype. V gene TRBV28 combines with J gene TRBJ1-4; the match to TRBD1 covers 9 bases. Germline V lookup: CDR1 MDHEN, CDR2 SYDVKM. This CDR3 has 18 residues. J gave up 3 bases and V 3 bases, and 11 bases lay outside the gene matches. The CDR3 loop is CASSFPPDRGEANEKLFF. The CDR3 DNA is TGTGCCAGCAGTTTCCCCCCGGACAGGGGAGAGGCTAATGAAAAACTGTTTTTT. Combining the CDR3 with reference TRBV28 and TRBJ1-4 gives the whole variable domain DVKVTQSSRYLVKRTGEKVFLECVQDMDHENMFWYRQDPGLGLRLIYFSYDVKMKEKGDIPEGYSVSREKKERFSLILESASTNQTSMYLCASSFPPDRGEANEKLFFGSGTQLSVL.

The chain employs TRBV7-8 and TRBJ1-2; no clear D gene. The V gene's germline CDR1 is SGHVS and CDR2 FQNEAQ. The length of the CDR3 is 15 residues. V shed 1 base and J shed 6 bases, with 15 bases lying between them. The CDR3 DNA reads as TGTGCCAGCAGCTTAGTTCCCGGACCGACAAATGGCTACACCTTC. Amino acid sequence: CASSLVPGPTNGYTF. The whole variable domain, remainder taken from reference TRBV7-8 and TRBJ1-2, is GAGVSQSPRYKVAKRGQDVALRCDPISGHVSLFWYQQALGQGPEFLTYFQNEAQLDKSGLPSDRFFAERPEGSVSTLKIQRTQQEDSAVYLCASSLVPGPTNGYTFGSGTRLTVV.

This chain links TRBV4-3 with TRBJ2-2; D might be TRBD1 or TRBD2, each matching 5 bases. This CDR3 has 17 residues. V was clipped by 0 bases and J by 5 bases, with 16 bases between them. Germline V gene lookup returns CDR1 LGHNA and CDR2 YSLEER. In DNA, the CDR3 is TGCGCCAGCAGCCAAGATCGGCAGGGAGCGGTTACCGGGGAGCTGTTTTTT. Its translation: CASSQDRQGAVTGELFF.